Below, 30 T cell receptor beta chains from the same sample are listed, as sequenced in a study of identical twins. TCRdb re-derived calls from the 5' RACE reads in MiXCR, one entry per CDR3 protein. This sample has some 790,000 distinct CDR3 sequences, with 18% found just once. Separately, the same data were catalogued under a study of T cells expressing NK-cell markers.

Sequenced material: PBMCs. The receptors were sampled from a woman aged 18-29 years in good health.

This chain uses TRBV18 with TRBJ1-2; TRBD1 aligns across 7 bases. The CDR3 length is 15 residues. Germline CDR1 and CDR2: KGHSH and LQKENI. Unmatched junction bases numbered 10, after V lost 3 bases and J lost 6 bases. The CDR3 is CASSPETGRIDGYTF. The CDR3 nucleotides are TGTGCCAGCTCACCCGAGACAGGGAGGATTGATGGCTACACCTTC.

The chain combines TRBV12-3 or TRBV12-4 with TRBJ1-1, with D possibly being TRBD1 (6 bases). The CDR3 totals 16 residues. The V end was cut by 0 bases, the J end by 1 base, with 12 bases between. In DNA, the CDR3 is TGTGCCAGCAGTTTAGCGGGAGGGGGTACGAACACTGAAGCTTTCTTT. Its protein is CASSLAGGGTNTEAFF.

This clonotype showed up just a few times. V gene TRBV5-5 combines with J gene TRBJ1-1; no definite D call. V lost 2 bases and J lost 4, with 9 bases in between. From germline, CDR1 is SGHKS and CDR2 YYEKEE (reference sequence). This CDR3 is built from 13 residues. The chain's CDR3 is CASSFDLPTEAFF. DNA of the CDR3: TGTGCCAGCAGCTTTGATCTTCCCACTGAAGCTTTCTTT.

The rearrangement links TRBV7-2 to TRBJ2-7, with D possibly matching TRBD1 (6 bases). V lost 5 bases to trimming and J lost 3 bases, with 14 bases between them. This CDR3 has 14 residues. The V gene's germline CDR1 is SGHTA and CDR2 FQGNSA. Here the CDR3 DNA reads TGTGCCAGCAGCAATCCGGGACAAGACTACGAGCAGTACTTC. Its protein is CASSNPGQDYEQYF.

This clonotype was recorded a few times. V and J are TRBV15 and TRBJ2-5; weak D call: TRBD2 (5 bases). With 4 bases removed from V and 1 base from J, the gap between germline ends came to 16 bases. CDR3 length: 16 amino acids. Germline V lookup: CDR1 LNHNV, CDR2 YYDKDF (reference sequence). CDR3 DNA: TGTGCCACCAGCACAACCTCCCCCGGGATCCAAGAGACCCAGTACTTC. As protein: CATSTTSPGIQETQYF.

V is TRBV19 and J is TRBJ2-5; 7 bases fit TRBD2. J lost 5 bases, V lost 3 bases, and 3 bases had no gene match. The CDR3 spans 13 residues. The V gene's germline CDR1 is LNHDA and CDR2 SQIVND (reference sequence). CDR3 nucleotide sequence: TGTGCCAGTAGTATCGCGGGAGTGGAGACCCAGTACTTC. It specifies CASSIAGVETQYF.

V and J are TRBV25-1 and TRBJ1-2; a possible D gene is TRBD1 (5 bases). The CDR3 totals 17 residues. V lost 0 bases and J lost 1, with 15 bases in between. Looked up from germline, CDR1 is MGHDK and CDR2 is SYGVNS. CDR3 loop: CASSEYPQSGYNYGYTF. The CDR3 region has the DNA TGTGCCAGCAGTGAATACCCTCAGTCAGGGTATAACTATGGCTACACCTTC.

J is TRBJ1-2 and V is TRBV29-1; D gene ambiguous. The CDR3 consists of 11 residues. Germline V CDR1 and CDR2: SQVTM, ANQGSEA. V shed 4 bases and J shed 3 bases, with 6 bases lying between them. The CDR3 region is CSVVHYYGYTF. DNA of the CDR3: TGCAGCGTTGTGCATTACTATGGCTACACCTTC. Full variable domain (outside the CDR3, taken from reference TRBV29-1 and TRBJ1-2): SAVISQKPSRDICQRGTSLTIQCQVDSQVTMMFWYRQQPGQSLTLIATANQGSEATYESGFVIDKFPISRPNLTFSTLTVSNMSPEDSSIYLCSVVHYYGYTFGSGTRLTVV.

This clonotype was found a few times. The chain carries TRBV19 and TRBJ2-1; tentatively, D is TRBD1 (7 bases). The V gene's germline CDR1 is LNHDA and CDR2 SQIVND (reference sequence). This CDR3 region has 15 residues. The germline V and J ends were trimmed by 3 bases and 5 bases, with 14 bases remaining between them. In DNA, the CDR3 is TGTGCCAGTAGTATTGCACAGGGGAGGAACAATGAGCAGTTCTTC. Translating gives CASSIAQGRNNEQFF.

This clonotype was picked up a small number of times. J is TRBJ2-1 and V is TRBV20-1, with 12 bases fitting TRBD2. CDR3 length: 13 residues. J gave up 11 bases and V 8 bases, and 10 bases lay outside the gene matches. Germline CDR1 is DFQATT and CDR2 is SNEGSKA (reference sequence). CDR3 residues: CSFTPTSGGQQFF. The CDR3 nucleotides read TGCAGTTTCACTCCGACTAGCGGGGGACAGCAGTTCTTC.

The chain combines TRBV10-3 with TRBJ2-7; possible D gene TRBD1, 6 bases. The V and J ends lost 5 bases and 0 bases respectively, with 11 bases between them. CDR1 is ENHRY and CDR2 is SYGVKD in the germline V gene. This CDR3 has 14 amino acids. The CDR3 DNA sequence: TGTGCCATCAGTATCGGGGACACCTCCTACGAGCAGTACTTC. It translates to CAISIGDTSYEQYF.

This clonotype has only a few counts. The chain carries TRBV19 and TRBJ2-7, with D perhaps matching TRBD1 (6 bases). The CDR3 totals 15 residues. Trimming stripped 3 bases from V and 1 base from J, with 13 bases between. From germline, CDR1 is LNHDA and CDR2 SQIVND (reference sequence). The CDR3 bases are TGTGCCAGTAGTATCGGACAGCCACCATCCTACGAGCAGTACTTC. It yields the protein CASSIGQPPSYEQYF.

This rearrangement joins TRBV20-1 to TRBJ2-3; 11 bases align to TRBD2. Trimming cost V 0 bases and J 2 bases; bases outside gene matches: 1. The germline CDR1 and CDR2 sequences are DFQATT and SNEGSKA (reference sequence). This CDR3 comprises 15 residues. The CDR3 coding sequence is TGCAGTGCTAGAGATAGCGGGGGGGCCACAGATACGCAGTATTTT. It codes for CSARDSGGATDTQYF.

The chain links TRBV6-5 to TRBJ2-2; TRBD1 is a possible D gene (6 bases). CDR3 length: 18 residues. Per the germline V gene, CDR1 is MNHEY and CDR2 is SVGAGI. Trimming left V 2 bases short and J 0 bases short, with 16 bases between. The CDR3 DNA reads as TGTGCCAGCAGTTACACCGCGACCGGGACAACGAACACCGGGGAGCTGTTTTTT. Encoded protein: CASSYTATGTTNTGELFF.

The chain combines TRBV10-3 with TRBJ1-5; possible D gene TRBD1, 6 bases. This CDR3 is 15 amino acids long. Germline CDR1 is ENHRY and CDR2 is SYGVKD. V gave up 2 bases and J gave up 3 bases, with 11 bases separating them. The CDR3 bases are TGTGCCATCAGTGAGAGGGGGGGCCTCAATCAGCCCCAGCATTTT. This gives the protein CAISERGGLNQPQHF.

The genes are TRBV9 and TRBJ1-1; D remains unclear. V was shortened by 0 bases and J by 6 bases, with 9 bases between the two germline ends. The CDR3 consists of 13 residues. Germline lookup yields CDR1 SGDLS and CDR2 YYNGEE. CDR3 amino acids: CASSVDFRAEAFF. DNA of the CDR3: TGTGCCAGCAGCGTAGACTTTCGGGCTGAAGCTTTCTTT.

This clonotype was counted only a few times. The chain combines TRBV5-1 with TRBJ2-7, with 8 bases lining up with TRBD1. With V trimmed by 4 bases and J by 2 bases, 5 bases remained unmatched. From germline, CDR1 is SGHRS and CDR2 YFSETQ. The CDR3 covers 14 residues. The CDR3 DNA sequence: TGCGCCAGCAGCATACTACAGGGGGCCTACGAGCAGTACTTC. Translating it yields CASSILQGAYEQYF.

This chain links TRBV7-2 with TRBJ2-2; D not certain. Germline V gene data show CDR1 as SGHTA and CDR2 as FQGNSA. The V gene lost 1 base and the J gene lost 8 bases, with 11 bases spanning the gap. This CDR3 has 14 residues. The CDR3 loop is CASSLVRSVGELFF. Here the CDR3 DNA reads TGTGCCAGCAGCTTAGTTAGGAGTGTGGGGGAGCTGTTTTTT.

The chain has TRBV4-1 and TRBJ1-1, with 9 bases matching TRBD1. The germline V gene encodes CDR1 MGHRA and CDR2 YSYEKL. The length of the CDR3 is 17 residues. The V segment lost 1 base and the J segment 0 bases; nucleotides outside the gene matches: 6. The CDR3 protein is CASSQGQGDRMNTEAFF. The CDR3 coding sequence is TGCGCCAGCAGCCAAGGACAGGGGGACAGAATGAACACTGAAGCTTTCTTT.

A few counts support this clonotype. CDR3 in DNA: TGCAGTGCTCCCGCCACGGCTGGAAACACCATATATTTT. This gives the protein CSAPATAGNTIYF. The rearrangement uses TRBV20-1 and TRBJ1-3; D is ambiguous. V lost 5 bases to trimming and J lost 2 bases, with 10 bases between them. The CDR3 has 13 amino acids. Germline CDR1 and CDR2: DFQATT and SNEGSKA (reference sequence).

This clonotype was observed a handful of times. CDR3 residues: CASSLQGAHETQYF. Here the CDR3 DNA reads TGTGCCAGCAGCCTACAGGGGGCGCATGAGACCCAGTACTTC. The chain recombines TRBV13 with TRBJ2-5; 9 bases match TRBD1. V was pared by 5 bases and J by 5 bases, with 6 bases of the junction left unmatched. Germline CDR1 reads PRHDT; CDR2 reads FYEKMQ (reference sequence). The CDR3 sequence is 14 residues long.

The V gene is TRBV5-1, the J gene TRBJ1-2; D may be TRBD1 (6 bases). The V gene lost 4 bases and the J gene lost 4 bases, with 14 bases spanning the gap. This CDR3 comprises 14 residues. Germline V gene lookup returns CDR1 SGHRS and CDR2 YFSETQ. Here the CDR3 DNA reads TGCGCCAGCAGCCCTACAGGGAACATCTATGGCTACACCTTC. Residues: CASSPTGNIYGYTF.

This chain joins TRBV5-5 and TRBJ2-5, with 10 bases fitting TRBD1. The CDR3 length is 16 residues. The germline V gene has CDR1 SGHKS and CDR2 YYEKEE (reference sequence). After removal of 2 bases from V and 6 bases from J, the junction contained 10 bases not matched to a gene. The CDR3 reads CASSFYGTGEGKTQYF. CDR3 DNA: TGTGCCAGCAGCTTCTACGGGACAGGGGAGGGAAAGACCCAGTACTTC.

V gene TRBV30 combines with J gene TRBJ2-3, with 7 bases identical to TRBD2. Germline trimming cut 0 bases from V and 7 bases from J; bases unmatched to any gene: 4. The CDR3 sequence is 13 residues long. Per germline, CDR1 GTSNPN and CDR2 SVGIG (reference sequence). In nucleotides, the CDR3 is TGTGCCTGGAGTGTATCCGGGAGGAATACGCAGTATTTT. Translating it yields CAWSVSGRNTQYF.

This clonotype was detected only a few times. The J gene is TRBJ2-1, the V gene TRBV20-1; TRBD2 matches at 9 bases. V dropped 6 bases and J dropped 4; count of bases not matched to a gene: 10. The V gene's germline CDR1 is DFQATT and CDR2 SNEGSKA (reference sequence). There are 15 residues in the CDR3. The DNA for the CDR3 is TGCAGTGCCCCTCCCCCGCTAGCGGGGTACAATGAGCAGTTCTTC. Translated: CSAPPPLAGYNEQFF.

The sample holds a few counts of this clonotype. The J gene is TRBJ2-2, the V gene TRBV20-1; TRBD1 agrees at 9 bases. Germline CDR1 is DFQATT and CDR2 is SNEGSKA (reference sequence). Trimming cost V 4 bases and J 6 bases; bases outside gene matches: 6. The CDR3 totals 14 residues. The CDR3 region is CSAKSGTGPGELFF. The CDR3 region has the DNA TGCAGTGCTAAATCCGGGACAGGGCCCGGGGAGCTGTTTTTT.

The J gene is TRBJ2-7, the V gene TRBV7-9; 10 bases are a match to TRBD2. This CDR3 is 15 amino acids long. Trimming took 4 bases from V and 5 from J; bases not matched to a gene: 8. Germline CDR1 SEHNR, CDR2 FQNEAQ (reference sequence). The CDR3 spells CASSSLAGARDEQYF. The CDR3 nucleotides read TGTGCCAGCAGCTCCCTAGCGGGAGCGAGGGACGAGCAGTACTTC.

Ten or more counts support this clonotype. This chain uses TRBV12-3 or TRBV12-4 with TRBJ2-5, with D possibly being TRBD2 (5 bases). The V gene lost 2 bases and the J gene lost 4 bases, with 8 bases spanning the gap. This CDR3 comprises 13 residues. CDR3 bases: TGTGCCAGCAGTTTAAGCGGCGCAGAGACCCAGTACTTC. Translating it yields CASSLSGAETQYF.

V and J are TRBV6-5 and TRBJ2-3, with no clear D. This CDR3 is 11 amino acids long. Germline values: CDR1 MNHEY, CDR2 SVGAGI. Trimming removed 2 bases at V and 10 bases at J, with 7 bases between. The CDR3 loop reads CASSYGYAQYF. The CDR3 bases are TGTGCCAGCAGTTACGGATATGCGCAGTATTTT.

This chain joins TRBV20-1 and TRBJ1-6; D uncertain. V was cut by 0 bases and J by 14 bases, with 17 bases left in between. The CDR3 is 14 amino acids. CDR1 DFQATT and CDR2 SNEGSKA come from the germline V gene (reference sequence). Here the CDR3 reads CSARDLGSLGTLHF. The CDR3 DNA follows: TGCAGTGCTAGAGATTTGGGCAGCCTAGGTACCCTCCACTTT.